The rows below give T cell receptor beta chains drawn from one sample of a study of blood T cells in healthy people across ages. TCRdb re-analysed the 5' RACE reads in MiXCR, keeping a single row per CDR3 protein. The profile shows around 800,000 distinct CDR3 sequences, 40% to 50% of them singletons. The sample comprised blood. These receptors were collected from a man in his 60s in good health. Both conserved end residues are part of each CDR3. D genes are given only for firm matches. Only some rows state a clone size, as once, few, many or a class for expanded clones.

D: TRBD1; size: .; J: TRBJ1-5; V: TRBV4-3; DNA: TGCGCCAGCAGCTGGGACAGCTCTTCGGATCAGCCCCAGCATTTT; CDR3: CASSWDSSSDQPQHF
D: TRBD2; size: few; J: TRBJ2-1; V: TRBV4-1; DNA: TGCGCCAGCAGCCGTAGTGTGTCGGGGGGAACCAATGAGCAGTTCTTC; CDR3: CASSRSVSGGTNEQFF
D: .; size: .; J: TRBJ1-4; V: TRBV20-1; DNA: TGCAGTGCTAGGGAGTGGGAAAAACTGTTTTTT; CDR3: CSAREWEKLFF
D: .; size: .; J: TRBJ1-1; V: TRBV6-2/TRBV6-3; DNA: TGTGCCAGCAGTTACTCGCAGGGGACCACTGAAGCTTTCTTT; CDR3: CASSYSQGTTEAFF
D: .; size: .; J: TRBJ2-3; V: TRBV12-3/TRBV12-4; DNA: TGTGCCAGCAGTTCCCTCACTACGCGGAACACAGATACGCAGTATTTT; CDR3: CASSSLTTRNTDTQYF
D: TRBD2; size: few; J: TRBJ2-3; V: TRBV5-1; DNA: TGCGCCAGCAGTCTAGACCGCGGGACTAGCGGCACAGATACGCAGTATTTT; CDR3: CASSLDRGTSGTDTQYF
D: .; size: .; J: TRBJ2-1; V: TRBV10-3; DNA: TGTGCCATCAGCGACAGTATGGTATACAGTGAGCAGTTCTTC; CDR3: CAISDSMVYSEQFF
D: .; size: .; J: TRBJ2-7; V: TRBV15; DNA: TGTGCCACCAGCAGAGAACCCTCTCGGGTCTACGAGCAGTACTTC; CDR3: CATSREPSRVYEQYF
D: .; size: .; J: TRBJ2-3; V: TRBV20-1; DNA: TGCAGTGCTAGGTCGGAAAGTTTCACAGATACGCAGTATTTT; CDR3: CSARSESFTDTQYF
D: TRBD1; size: few; J: TRBJ2-4; V: TRBV5-6; DNA: TGTGCCAGCAGCTTTTCGGGACAGGGGTTTGAAGACATTCAGTACTTC; CDR3: CASSFSGQGFEDIQYF
D: .; size: .; J: TRBJ1-6; V: TRBV5-6; DNA: TGTGCCAGCAGCCCTCGTTTGGGACGGGATAATTCACCCCTCCACTTT; CDR3: CASSPRLGRDNSPLHF
D: .; size: .; J: TRBJ2-6; V: TRBV7-2; DNA: TGTGCCAGTGCCGGGCAGGGCCTCTCTGGGGCCAACGTCCTGACTTTC; CDR3: CASAGQGLSGANVLTF
D: .; size: .; J: TRBJ2-5; V: TRBV6-2/TRBV6-3; DNA: TGTGCCAGCAGTTACTCCCGGACTTTCCAAGAGACCCAGTACTTC; CDR3: CASSYSRTFQETQYF
D: .; size: .; J: TRBJ2-4; V: TRBV14; DNA: TGTGCCAGCAGCCAGAGGCCGAAGGACATTCAGTACTTC; CDR3: CASSQRPKDIQYF
D: TRBD1; size: few; J: TRBJ2-7; V: TRBV7-9; DNA: TGTGCCAGCAGTCGGTCGACGGGACAGGGACTCTACGAGCAGTACTTC; CDR3: CASSRSTGQGLYEQYF
D: TRBD1; size: few; J: TRBJ2-7; V: TRBV7-2; DNA: TGTGCCAGCAGAGAGACAGGGTACAACGAGCAGTACTTC; CDR3: CASRETGYNEQYF
D: .; size: .; J: TRBJ2-7; V: TRBV7-2; DNA: TGTGCCAGCAGCTTAGGCGGGCCCCAGGGCGAGCAGTACTTC; CDR3: CASSLGGPQGEQYF
D: .; size: .; J: TRBJ1-6; V: TRBV5-1; DNA: TGCGCCAGCAGCTTGGGACCGGGTTTCACACCTTCACCCCTCCACTTT; CDR3: CASSLGPGFTPSPLHF
D: TRBD2; size: few; J: TRBJ2-1; V: TRBV5-5; DNA: TGTGCCAGCAGCCCGGGACTAGCGGTCAACAATGAGCAGTTCTTC; CDR3: CASSPGLAVNNEQFF
D: .; size: few; J: TRBJ1-2; V: TRBV3-1; DNA: TGTGCCAGCAGCCAAGACGTAGGGAAGGGGATCTATGGCTACACCTTC; CDR3: CASSQDVGKGIYGYTF
D: TRBD2; size: many; J: TRBJ2-1; V: TRBV7-2; DNA: TGTGCCAGCAGTTCTACCGGGGGGTACAATGAGCAGTTCTTC; CDR3: CASSSTGGYNEQFF
D: .; size: .; J: TRBJ2-2; V: TRBV7-7; DNA: TGTGCTAGCAGCGCAACCGGGAACGTTAACACCGGGGAGCTGTTTTTT; CDR3: CASSATGNVNTGELFF
D: .; size: few; J: TRBJ2-5; V: TRBV10-3; DNA: TGTGCCACCGCCGGGACACCCCAAGAGACCCAGTACTTC; CDR3: CATAGTPQETQYF
D: TRBD2; size: few; J: TRBJ2-5; V: TRBV9; DNA: TGTGCCAGCAGCGTAGGAAGTAGCGGGGGGAACCAAGAGACCCAGTACTTC; CDR3: CASSVGSSGGNQETQYF
D: TRBD2; size: .; J: TRBJ2-7; V: TRBV20-1; DNA: TGCAGTGCTCGGGGATCGGGGGGGGCTTCTTCCTACGAGCAGTACTTC; CDR3: CSARGSGGASSYEQYF
D: TRBD1; size: many; J: TRBJ2-5; V: TRBV7-9; DNA: TGTGCCAGCAGCTGGGACAGGGGAGAGACCCAGTACTTC; CDR3: CASSWDRGETQYF
D: .; size: .; J: TRBJ1-1; V: TRBV28; DNA: TGTGCCAGCAGTTTAAATTCGGCAGGACCCTTATACACTGAAGCTTTCTTT; CDR3: CASSLNSAGPLYTEAFF
D: .; size: few; J: TRBJ2-5; V: TRBV7-2; DNA: TGTGCCAGCAGCCACACTCGCGGGGGCGTAAAGACCCAGTACTTC; CDR3: CASSHTRGGVKTQYF
D: .; size: few; J: TRBJ2-1; V: TRBV5-1; DNA: TGCGCCAGCAGCTTGGGGGTAGCGGAGAAATACAATGAGCAGTTCTTC; CDR3: CASSLGVAEKYNEQFF
D: TRBD1; size: once; J: TRBJ1-1; V: TRBV6-2/TRBV6-3; DNA: TGTGCCAGCACTGACAGGGACCTGGGCACTGAAGCTTTCTTT; CDR3: CASTDRDLGTEAFF
D: TRBD1; size: few; J: TRBJ1-5; V: TRBV20-1; DNA: TGCAGTGCTAGAGATCTGACAGGGGACAATCAGCCCCAGCATTTT; CDR3: CSARDLTGDNQPQHF
D: TRBD1; size: .; J: TRBJ2-3; V: TRBV3-1; DNA: TGTGCCAGCAGCCAAGAGCACAGGGGATTAGATACGCAGTATTTT; CDR3: CASSQEHRGLDTQYF